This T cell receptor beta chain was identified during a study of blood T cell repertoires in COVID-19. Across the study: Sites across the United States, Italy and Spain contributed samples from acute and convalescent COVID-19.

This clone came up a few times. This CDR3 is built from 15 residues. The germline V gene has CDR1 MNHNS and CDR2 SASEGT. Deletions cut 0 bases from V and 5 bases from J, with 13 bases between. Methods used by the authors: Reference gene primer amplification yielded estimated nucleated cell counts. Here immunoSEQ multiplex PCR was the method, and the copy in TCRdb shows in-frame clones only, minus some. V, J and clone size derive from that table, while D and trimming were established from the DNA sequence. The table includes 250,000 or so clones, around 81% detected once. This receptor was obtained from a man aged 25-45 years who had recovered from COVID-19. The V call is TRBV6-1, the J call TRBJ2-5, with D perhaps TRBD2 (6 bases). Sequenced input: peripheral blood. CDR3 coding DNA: TGTGCCAGCAGTGAAGCCGCGGGGTCTGGCGAGACCCAGTACTTC. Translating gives CASSEAAGSGETQYF.